The 11 T cell receptor beta chains presented below share a single source sample, sequenced in a study of CD8 T cells in Susac syndrome. Random-hexamer reverse transcription was applied to about 0.45 to 1 ug RNA. TCRdb passed the immunoSEQ multiplex PCR reads through MiXCR, listing each CDR3 protein once. The sample contains some 160,000 distinct CDR3 sequences, just over 90% of which appear only once. Input material: CD4+ T cells from PBMCs. Receptors originate from a human donor in good health.

The chain joins TRBV10-3 to TRBJ2-2; the match to TRBD1 covers 7 bases. This CDR3 has 15 amino acids. V was pared by 8 bases and J by 7 bases, with 13 bases of the junction left unmatched. Germline CDR1 reads ENHRY; CDR2 reads SYGVKD. Written as DNA, the CDR3 is TGTGCCATCGCCACAGGGGCAGGGGTCGTCGGGGAGCTGTTTTTT. As protein: CAIATGAGVVGELFF.

The chain joins TRBV5-1 to TRBJ2-2; D might be TRBD2 (5 bases). Deletions cut 0 bases from V and 3 bases from J, with 12 bases between. Germline CDR1 and CDR2: SGHRS and YFSETQ. The CDR3 consists of 16 residues. The CDR3, as DNA: TGCGCCAGCAGCTTGGGTAATAGCGCTTACACCGGGGAGCTGTTTTTT. Translating gives CASSLGNSAYTGELFF.

The chain has TRBV7-9 and TRBJ1-2; TRBD1 might be the D (6 bases). Trimming removed 0 bases from V and 7 bases from J, with 9 bases in between. CDR1 is SEHNR, CDR2 FQNEAQ, per germline (reference sequence). This CDR3 spans 13 amino acids. CDR3 coding DNA: TGTGCCAGCAGCTTAGCGGGGGGGGCTGGCTACACCTTC. This sequence encodes CASSLAGGAGYTF.

The chain links TRBV12-3 or TRBV12-4 to TRBJ2-4, with a possible D match to TRBD2 (6 bases). This CDR3 has 16 residues. V lost 2 bases, J lost 0 bases, and 11 bases lay in between. The CDR3 protein is CASSLMASVAKNIQYF. CDR3 in DNA: TGTGCCAGCAGTTTAATGGCTAGCGTAGCCAAAAACATTCAGTACTTC.

The chain employs TRBV6-6 and TRBJ1-5; 9 positions agree with TRBD1. With 0 bases clipped from V and 4 bases from J, the junction kept 4 bases outside the gene matches. Germline lookup yields CDR1 MNHNY and CDR2 SVGAGI (reference sequence). The CDR3 length is 16 residues. The CDR3 loop reads CASSYSTGGGNQPQHF. The CDR3 region has the DNA TGTGCCAGCAGTTACTCCACAGGGGGCGGGAATCAGCCCCAGCATTTT.

The chain is built from TRBV18 and TRBJ1-2; TRBD1 aligns across 7 bases. This CDR3 spans 15 amino acids. CDR1 is KGHSH, CDR2 LQKENI, per germline. The V gene end was trimmed by 1 base and the J gene end by 8 bases; junction bases not matched to a gene: 10. The CDR3 loop reads CASSPLRGGAEGYTF. As DNA, the CDR3 is TGTGCCAGCTCACCACTACGAGGGGGCGCGGAAGGCTACACCTTC. The whole variable domain, remainder taken from reference TRBV18 and TRBJ1-2, is NAGVMQNPRHLVRRRGQEARLRCSPMKGHSHVYWYRQLPEEGLKFMVYLQKENIIDESGMPKERFSAEFPKEGPSILRIQQVVRGDSAAYFCASSPLRGGAEGYTFGSGTRLTVV.

The chain is built from TRBV5-6 and TRBJ2-5, with D hard to call. The CDR3 has 14 residues. The V gene's germline CDR1 is SGHDT and CDR2 YYEEEE. Trimming left V 5 bases short and J 1 base short, with 12 bases between. CDR3 sequence: CASRSTSLQETQYF. The CDR3 coding sequence is TGTGCCAGCAGATCGACGTCCCTCCAAGAGACCCAGTACTTC.

The chain combines TRBV6-2 or TRBV6-3 with TRBJ2-7; no clear D. Looked up from germline, CDR1 is MNHEY and CDR2 is SVGEGT. Trimming took off 8 bases at V and 7 bases at J, with 15 bases between the two ends. The CDR3 totals 12 residues. The CDR3 spells CASGLSRAEQYF. DNA for the CDR3: TGTGCCAGCGGTCTTTCCCGCGCAGAGCAGTACTTC.

The rearrangement links TRBV4-2 to TRBJ2-1; 9 bases are a match to TRBD1. CDR3 length equals 15 residues. Trimming cost V 1 base and J 10 bases; bases outside gene matches: 8. CDR1 is LGHNA, CDR2 YNFKEQ, per germline. The CDR3 here is CASSQGQGDPREQFF. CDR3 DNA sequence: TGTGCCAGCAGCCAAGGACAGGGGGACCCCCGGGAGCAGTTCTTC.

This clonotype was detected only once. V is TRBV10-3 and J is TRBJ1-1; D unclear. The CDR3 is 14 amino acids. Germline V gene lookup returns CDR1 ENHRY and CDR2 SYGVKD. The V end was cut by 6 bases, the J end by 1 base, with 12 bases between. The CDR3 region is CAIRLRSWNTEAFF. For the CDR3, the DNA is TGTGCCATCAGGCTACGGTCGTGGAACACTGAAGCTTTCTTT.

The V and J genes are TRBV28 and TRBJ1-6; D is perhaps TRBD1 (5 bases). The germline V and J ends were trimmed by 5 bases and 8 bases, with 13 bases remaining between them. The CDR3 contains 14 residues. Germline lookup yields CDR1 MDHEN and CDR2 SYDVKM. The CDR3 loop is CASSTPRGDSPLHF. Written as DNA, the CDR3 is TGTGCCAGCAGTACCCCTAGGGGTGATTCACCCCTCCACTTT. Complete variable domain (other parts from reference TRBV28 and TRBJ1-6): DVKVTQSSRYLVKRTGEKVFLECVQDMDHENMFWYRQDPGLGLRLIYFSYDVKMKEKGDIPEGYSVSREKKERFSLILESASTNQTSMYLCASSTPRGDSPLHFGNGTRLTVT.